The 3 T cell receptor beta chains reported below all come from one sample, sequenced in a study of CD8 T cells in Susac syndrome. RNA totalling roughly 0.5 to 1 ug underwent reverse transcription with random hexamers. MiXCR, run by TCRdb on the immunoSEQ multiplex PCR reads, gives a single entry per CDR3 protein. The repertoire holds 150,000 or so distinct CDR3 sequences, with just over 90% as singletons. The sequenced material came from CD4+ T cells from PBMCs. The receptors shown here come from a human donor in good health.

The chain has TRBV4-1 and TRBJ1-1; D gene ambiguous. V was shortened by 2 bases and J by 2 bases, with 9 bases between the two germline ends. Looked up from germline, CDR1 is MGHRA and CDR2 is YSYEKL. The CDR3 is 14 residues long. In DNA form, the CDR3 reads TGCGCCAGCAGCCAATCTCGCCTTAACACTGAAGCTTTCTTT. Protein sequence: CASSQSRLNTEAFF.

CDR3 sequence: CASSLGSENTEAFF. The CDR3 DNA sequence: TGCGCCAGCAGCTTGGGGTCGGAGAACACTGAAGCTTTCTTT. J is TRBJ1-1 and V is TRBV5-1; D remains ambiguous. The germline gives CDR1 SGHRS, CDR2 YFSETQ. V gave up 0 bases and J gave up 1 base, with 7 bases separating them. The CDR3 is 14 residues long. The whole variable domain, filled in from reference TRBV5-1 and TRBJ1-1, reads KAGVTQTPRYLIKTRGQQVTLSCSPISGHRSVSWYQQTPGQGLQFLFEYFSETQRNKGNFPGRFSGRQFSNSRSEMNVSTLELGDSALYLCASSLGSENTEAFFGQGTRLTVV.

V gene TRBV23-1 combines with J gene TRBJ2-1; TRBD1 aligns across 8 bases. TRBV23-1 is placed among ORFs of uncertain function. The CDR3 loop spans 17 amino acids. V was pared by 2 bases and J by 0 bases, with 6 bases of the junction left unmatched. The CDR3: CASSQPTGVSSYNEQFF. Here the CDR3 DNA reads TGCGCCAGCAGTCAACCGACAGGGGTCAGCTCCTACAATGAGCAGTTCTTC.